What follows is one T cell receptor (beta chain) and its context. This sample is part of a study of T cell changes during pregnancy in multiple sclerosis. Repertoires were generated with immunoSEQ multiplex PCR, while TCRdb's copy carries only in-frame clones and drops some. The sample lists 65,000 to 75,000 clones, just under 95% seen once, with over 3.5% in the top ten. The sample here was peripheral blood, taken after pregnancy. This TCR was sampled from a female donor in good health, enrolled as a control in a pregnancy study.

The chain's CDR3 is CASSLSGVVSDTQYF. DNA for the CDR3: TGCGCCAGCAGCTTGTCGGGGGTCGTTTCGGATACGCAGTATTTT. This sequence joins TRBV5-1 and TRBJ2-3; D perhaps matches TRBD2 (6 bases). The CDR3 covers 15 residues. Germline lookup yields CDR1 SGHRS and CDR2 YFSETQ. V lost 1 base and J 6 bases, leaving 15 bases between the germline ends.